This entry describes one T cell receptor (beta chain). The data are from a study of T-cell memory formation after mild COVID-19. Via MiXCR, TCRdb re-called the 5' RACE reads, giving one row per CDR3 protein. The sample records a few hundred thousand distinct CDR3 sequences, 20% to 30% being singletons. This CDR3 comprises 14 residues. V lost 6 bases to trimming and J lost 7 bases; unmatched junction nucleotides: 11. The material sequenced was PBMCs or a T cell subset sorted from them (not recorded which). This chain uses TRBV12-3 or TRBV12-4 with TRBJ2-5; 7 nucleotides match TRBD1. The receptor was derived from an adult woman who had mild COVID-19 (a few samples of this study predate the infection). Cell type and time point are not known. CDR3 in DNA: TGTGCCAGCAGCCGTCGACAGGGAAGGGGGACCCAGTACTTC. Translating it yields CASSRRQGRGTQYF.